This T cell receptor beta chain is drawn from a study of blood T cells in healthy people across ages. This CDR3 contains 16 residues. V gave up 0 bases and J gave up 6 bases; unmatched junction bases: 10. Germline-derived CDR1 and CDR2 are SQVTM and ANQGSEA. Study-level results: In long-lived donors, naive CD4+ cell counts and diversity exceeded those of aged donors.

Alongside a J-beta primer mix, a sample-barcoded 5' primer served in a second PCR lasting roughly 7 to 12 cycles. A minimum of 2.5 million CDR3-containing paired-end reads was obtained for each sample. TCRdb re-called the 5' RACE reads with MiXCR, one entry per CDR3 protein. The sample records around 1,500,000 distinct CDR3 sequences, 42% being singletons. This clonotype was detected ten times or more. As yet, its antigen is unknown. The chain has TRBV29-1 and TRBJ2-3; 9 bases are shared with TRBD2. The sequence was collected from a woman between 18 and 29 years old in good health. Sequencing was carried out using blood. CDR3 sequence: CSVEDRLAGTGDTQYF. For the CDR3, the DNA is TGCAGCGTTGAAGATCGGCTAGCGGGGACTGGGGATACGCAGTATTTT.